What follows describes a single T cell receptor (beta chain). The source of the sample is a study of somatic mutations in cytotoxic T cells in rheumatoid arthritis. In the study overall: Some V beta antibody-stained T-cell populations were flow-sorted at nearly 100% purity, including V beta1+ cells sequenced for TCRB.

Measured with immunoSEQ multiplex PCR; TCRdb has only the in-frame clones, and not every one. The table includes around 29,000 clones, about 81% detected once. This CDR3 is 14 amino acids long. The V gene's germline CDR1 is WNHNN and CDR2 SYGVQD (reference sequence). V gave up 7 bases and J gave up 3 bases, with 16 bases separating them. Sequencing input: CD8+ T cells sorted from blood. The sequence came from an adult with rheumatoid arthritis. The V call is TRBV10-1, the J call TRBJ2-7; D gene uncertain. In nucleotides, the CDR3 is TGCGCCAGCATTACTCTGACGGTGGGCTACGAGCAGTACTTC. Protein: CASITLTVGYEQYF.